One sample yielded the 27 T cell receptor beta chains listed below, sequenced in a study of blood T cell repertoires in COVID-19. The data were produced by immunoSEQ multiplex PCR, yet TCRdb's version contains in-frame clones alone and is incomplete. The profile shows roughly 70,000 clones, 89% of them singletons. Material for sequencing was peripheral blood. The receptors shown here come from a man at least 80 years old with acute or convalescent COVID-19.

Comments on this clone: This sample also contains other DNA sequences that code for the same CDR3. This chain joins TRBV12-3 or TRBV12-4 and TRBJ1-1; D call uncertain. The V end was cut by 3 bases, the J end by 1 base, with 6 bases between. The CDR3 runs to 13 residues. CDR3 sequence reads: CASSFSGNTEAFF. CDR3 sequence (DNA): TGTGCCAGCAGTTTCTCAGGGAACACTGAAGCTTTCTTT.

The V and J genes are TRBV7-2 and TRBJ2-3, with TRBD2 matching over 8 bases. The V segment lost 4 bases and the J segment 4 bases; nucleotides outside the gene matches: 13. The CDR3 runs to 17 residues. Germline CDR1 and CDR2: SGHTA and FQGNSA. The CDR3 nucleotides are TGTGCCAGCAGCTGGCACCAAGCGGGAGATGGGGCAGATACGCAGTATTTT. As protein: CASSWHQAGDGADTQYF.

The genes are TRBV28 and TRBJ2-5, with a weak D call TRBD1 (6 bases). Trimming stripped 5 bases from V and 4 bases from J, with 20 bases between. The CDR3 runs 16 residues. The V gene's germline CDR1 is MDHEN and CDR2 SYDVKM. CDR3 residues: CASSPAPGTPLETQYF. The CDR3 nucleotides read TGTGCCAGCAGTCCCGCCCCCGGGACACCTCTAGAGACCCAGTACTTC.

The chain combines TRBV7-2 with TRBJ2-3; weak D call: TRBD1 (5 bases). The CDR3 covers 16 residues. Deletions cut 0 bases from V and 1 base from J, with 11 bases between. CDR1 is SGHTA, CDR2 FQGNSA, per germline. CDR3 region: CASSLAGVGRTDTQYF. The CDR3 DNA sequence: TGTGCCAGCAGCTTAGCAGGGGTAGGTCGCACAGATACGCAGTATTTT.

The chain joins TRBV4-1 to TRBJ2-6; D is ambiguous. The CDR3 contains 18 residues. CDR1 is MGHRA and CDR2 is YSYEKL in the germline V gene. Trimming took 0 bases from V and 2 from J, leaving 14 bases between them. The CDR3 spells CASSQDWASLTGANVLTF. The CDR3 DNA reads TGCGCCAGCAGCCAAGATTGGGCCTCTCTAACTGGGGCCAACGTCCTGACTTTC.

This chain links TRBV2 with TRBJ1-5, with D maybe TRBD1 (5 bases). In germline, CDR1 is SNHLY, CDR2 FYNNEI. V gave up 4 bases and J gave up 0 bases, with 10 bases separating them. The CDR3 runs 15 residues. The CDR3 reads CASSGGGYSNQPQHF. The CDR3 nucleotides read TGTGCCAGCAGTGGGGGGGGGTATAGCAATCAGCCCCAGCATTTT.

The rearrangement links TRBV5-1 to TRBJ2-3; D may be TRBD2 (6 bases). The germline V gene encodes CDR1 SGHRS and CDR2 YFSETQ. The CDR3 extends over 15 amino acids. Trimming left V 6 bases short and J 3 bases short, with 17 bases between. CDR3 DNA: TGCGCCAGCACCTCCTCCCTCGGGGGAACAGATACGCAGTATTTT. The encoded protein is CASTSSLGGTDTQYF.

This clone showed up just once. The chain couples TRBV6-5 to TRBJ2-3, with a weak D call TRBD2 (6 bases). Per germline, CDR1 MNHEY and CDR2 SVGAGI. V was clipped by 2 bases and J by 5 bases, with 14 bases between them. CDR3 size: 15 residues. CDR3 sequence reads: CASSYGGSPRDTQYF. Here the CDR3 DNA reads TGTGCCAGCAGTTACGGGGGGTCCCCACGAGATACGCAGTATTTT.

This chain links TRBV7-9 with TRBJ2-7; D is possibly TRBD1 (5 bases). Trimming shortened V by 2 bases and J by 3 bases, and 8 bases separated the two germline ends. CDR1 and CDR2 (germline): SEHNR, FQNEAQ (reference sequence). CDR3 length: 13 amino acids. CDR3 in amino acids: CASSLQGFYEQYF. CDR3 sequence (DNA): TGTGCCAGCAGCTTACAGGGTTTCTACGAGCAGTACTTC. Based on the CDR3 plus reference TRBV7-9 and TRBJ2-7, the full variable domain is DTGVSQNPRHKITKRGQNVTFRCDPISEHNRLYWYRQTLGQGPEFLTYFQNEAQLEKSRLLSDRFSAERPKGSFSTLEIQRTEQGDSAMYLCASSLQGFYEQYFGPGTRLTVT.

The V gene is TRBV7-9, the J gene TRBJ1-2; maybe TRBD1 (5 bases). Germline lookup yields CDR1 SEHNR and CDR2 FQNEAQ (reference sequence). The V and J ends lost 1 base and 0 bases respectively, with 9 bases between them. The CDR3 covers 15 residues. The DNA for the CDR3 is TGTGCCAGCAGCTTAGACAGGTTTACTAACTATGGCTACACCTTC. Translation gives CASSLDRFTNYGYTF.

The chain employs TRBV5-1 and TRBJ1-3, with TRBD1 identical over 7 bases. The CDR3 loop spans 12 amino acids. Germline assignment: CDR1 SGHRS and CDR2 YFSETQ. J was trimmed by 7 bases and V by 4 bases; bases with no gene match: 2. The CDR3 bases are TGCGCCAGCAGCCCGGGACAGAACACCATATATTTT. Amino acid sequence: CASSPGQNTIYF.

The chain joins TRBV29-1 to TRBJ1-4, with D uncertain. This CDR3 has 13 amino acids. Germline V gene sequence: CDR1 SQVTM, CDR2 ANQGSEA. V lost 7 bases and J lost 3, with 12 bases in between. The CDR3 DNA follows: TGCAGCGCCGTAACAAACGCTAATGAAAAACTGTTTTTT. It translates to CSAVTNANEKLFF.

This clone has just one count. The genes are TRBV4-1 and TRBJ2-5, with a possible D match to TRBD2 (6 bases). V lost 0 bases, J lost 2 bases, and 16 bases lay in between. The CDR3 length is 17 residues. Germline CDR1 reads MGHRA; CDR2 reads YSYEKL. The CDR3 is CASSQDLREEEQETQYF. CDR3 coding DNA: TGCGCCAGCAGCCAAGATCTGAGGGAGGAGGAACAAGAGACCCAGTACTTC.

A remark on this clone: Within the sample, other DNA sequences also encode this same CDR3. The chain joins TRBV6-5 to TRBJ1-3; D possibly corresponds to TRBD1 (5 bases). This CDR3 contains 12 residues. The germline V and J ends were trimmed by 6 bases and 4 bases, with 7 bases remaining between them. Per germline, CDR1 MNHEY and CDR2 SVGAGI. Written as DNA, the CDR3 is TGTGCCAGCAGGGGGCCGGGAAACACCATATATTTT. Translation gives CASRGPGNTIYF.

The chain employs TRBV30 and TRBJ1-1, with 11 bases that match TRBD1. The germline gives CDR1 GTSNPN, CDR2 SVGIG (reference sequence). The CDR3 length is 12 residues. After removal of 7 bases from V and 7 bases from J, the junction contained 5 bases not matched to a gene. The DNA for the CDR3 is TGTGCCTTGGACAGGGGGCTGGTTGAAGCTTTCTTT. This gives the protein CALDRGLVEAFF.

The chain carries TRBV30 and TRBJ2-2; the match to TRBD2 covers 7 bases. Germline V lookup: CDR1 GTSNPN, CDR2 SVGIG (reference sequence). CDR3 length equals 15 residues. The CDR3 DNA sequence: TGTGCTTCCGATTCCCAGTTTAGCGGGACCGGGGAGCTGTTTTTT. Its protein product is CASDSQFSGTGELFF.

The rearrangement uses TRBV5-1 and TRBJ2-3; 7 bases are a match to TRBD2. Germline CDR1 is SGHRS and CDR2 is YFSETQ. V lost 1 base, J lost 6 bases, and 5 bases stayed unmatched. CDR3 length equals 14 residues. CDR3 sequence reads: CASSLTTSHDTQYF. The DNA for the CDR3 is TGCGCCAGCAGCTTGACGACTAGCCATGATACGCAGTATTTT.

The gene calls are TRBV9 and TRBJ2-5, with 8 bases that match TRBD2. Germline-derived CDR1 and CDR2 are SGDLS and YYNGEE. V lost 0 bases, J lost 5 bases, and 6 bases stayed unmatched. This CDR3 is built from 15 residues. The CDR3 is CASSVAGGARETQYF. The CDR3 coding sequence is TGTGCCAGCAGCGTAGCGGGGGGGGCTCGGGAGACCCAGTACTTC.

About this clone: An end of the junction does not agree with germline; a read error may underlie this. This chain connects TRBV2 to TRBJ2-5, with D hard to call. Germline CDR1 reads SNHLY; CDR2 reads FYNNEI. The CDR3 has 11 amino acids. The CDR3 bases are TGTGCCACCAGTCTTAGCGAGACCCAGTACTTC. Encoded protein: CATSLSETQYF.

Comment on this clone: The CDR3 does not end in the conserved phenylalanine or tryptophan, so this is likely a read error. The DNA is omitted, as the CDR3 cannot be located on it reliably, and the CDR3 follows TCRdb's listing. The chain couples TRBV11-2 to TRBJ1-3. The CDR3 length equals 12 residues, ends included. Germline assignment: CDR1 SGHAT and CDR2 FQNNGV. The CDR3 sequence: CASSLDVGRLEV.

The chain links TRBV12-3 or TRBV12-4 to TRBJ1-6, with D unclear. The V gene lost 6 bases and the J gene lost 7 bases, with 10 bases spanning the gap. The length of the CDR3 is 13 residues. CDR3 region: CASRLSLNSPLHF. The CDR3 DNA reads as TGTGCCAGCAGGCTATCATTAAATTCACCCCTCCACTTT.

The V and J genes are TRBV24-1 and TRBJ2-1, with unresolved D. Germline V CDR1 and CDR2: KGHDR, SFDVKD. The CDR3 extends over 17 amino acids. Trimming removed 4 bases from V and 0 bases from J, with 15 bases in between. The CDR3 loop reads CATSDASIISSYNEQFF. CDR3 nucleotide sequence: TGTGCCACCAGTGACGCCTCCATTATCAGCTCCTACAATGAGCAGTTCTTC.

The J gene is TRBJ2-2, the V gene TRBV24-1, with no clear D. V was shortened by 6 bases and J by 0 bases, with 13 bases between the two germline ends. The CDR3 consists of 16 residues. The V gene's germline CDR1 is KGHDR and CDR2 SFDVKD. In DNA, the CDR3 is TGTGCCACCAGTCCCCGAGTTTTCTCGAACACCGGGGAGCTGTTTTTT. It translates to CATSPRVFSNTGELFF.

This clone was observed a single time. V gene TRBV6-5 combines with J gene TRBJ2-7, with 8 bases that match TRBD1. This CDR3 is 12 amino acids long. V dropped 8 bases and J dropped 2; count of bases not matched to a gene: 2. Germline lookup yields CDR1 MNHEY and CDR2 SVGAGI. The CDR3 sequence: CASGTGPYEQYF. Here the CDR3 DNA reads TGTGCCAGCGGGACAGGCCCCTACGAGCAGTACTTC.

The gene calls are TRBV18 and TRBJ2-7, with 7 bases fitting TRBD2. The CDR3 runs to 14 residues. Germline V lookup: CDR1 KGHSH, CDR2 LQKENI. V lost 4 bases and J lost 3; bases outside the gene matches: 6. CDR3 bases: TGTGCCAGCTCACGGGAGGGACTAAACTACGAGCAGTACTTC. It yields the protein CASSREGLNYEQYF.

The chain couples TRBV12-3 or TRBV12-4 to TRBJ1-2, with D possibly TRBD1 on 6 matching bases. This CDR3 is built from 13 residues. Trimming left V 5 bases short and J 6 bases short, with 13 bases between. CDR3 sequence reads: CASSLGTTDGYTF. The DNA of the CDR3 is TGTGCCAGCAGTCTCGGGACAACGGATGGCTACACCTTC.

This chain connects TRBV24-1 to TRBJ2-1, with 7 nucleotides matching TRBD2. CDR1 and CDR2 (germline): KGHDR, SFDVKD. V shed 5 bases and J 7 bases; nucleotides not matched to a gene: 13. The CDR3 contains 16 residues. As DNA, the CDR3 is TGTGCCACCAGTGTCAACTCTCGGGGGAGGGCAAATGAGCAGTTCTTC. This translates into CATSVNSRGRANEQFF.